These 32 T cell receptor beta chains were all obtained from the same sample, sequenced in a study of cytomegalovirus exposure and HLA in healthy donors. Clones were sequenced by immunoSEQ multiplex PCR, and TCRdb holds only the in-frame ones, with some missing. The table shows around 400,000 clones, with 75% to 90% occurring only once. Sequencing used PBMCs. These receptors were obtained from a woman aged 18-29 years in good health and CMV-seronegative.

The V and J genes are TRBV5-1 and TRBJ2-1, with 12 positions matching TRBD2. Germline trimming cut 7 bases from V and 4 bases from J; bases unmatched to any gene: 9. The germline V gene has CDR1 SGHRS and CDR2 YFSETQ. The CDR3 loop spans 16 amino acids. The CDR3 is CASRAPSGGGYNEQFF. The CDR3 DNA is TGCGCCAGCCGTGCCCCTAGCGGGGGGGGATACAATGAGCAGTTCTTC.

The chain recombines TRBV11-2 with TRBJ2-2, with 8 positions matching TRBD2. The CDR3 length is 15 residues. Germline V gene data show CDR1 as SGHAT and CDR2 as FQNNGV. V lost 4 bases to trimming and J lost 0 bases; unmatched junction nucleotides: 1. The CDR3 bases are TGTGCCAGCAGCTATAGCGGGGCGAACACCGGGGAGCTGTTTTTT. Translating it yields CASSYSGANTGELFF.

The rearrangement links TRBV28 to TRBJ1-1, with TRBD1 matching 8 bases. V lost 5 bases to trimming and J lost 1 base; unmatched junction nucleotides: 9. The CDR3 covers 16 residues. From germline, CDR1 is MDHEN and CDR2 SYDVKM. This chain's CDR3 is CASSPPTGQANTEAFF. The CDR3 DNA follows: TGTGCCAGCAGTCCCCCCACGGGACAGGCGAACACTGAAGCTTTCTTT.

The V call is TRBV14, the J call TRBJ2-4; 10 positions agree with TRBD2. Germline V CDR1 and CDR2: SGHDN, FVKESK. The CDR3 has 18 amino acids. V was pared by 1 base and J by 9 bases, with 15 bases of the junction left unmatched. The CDR3 nucleotides read TGTGCCAGCAGCCAAGGCCGCTCCCAGCGGGGGGGCGGAGGCATTCAGTACTTC. Residues: CASSQGRSQRGGGGIQYF.

The rearrangement joins TRBV5-1 to TRBJ2-7, with TRBD1 as a possible D gene (6 bases). Germline V gene data show CDR1 as SGHRS and CDR2 as YFSETQ. There are 13 residues in the CDR3. With 5 bases removed from V and 1 base from J, the gap between germline ends came to 10 bases. The CDR3 protein is CASRFTGSYEQYF. The CDR3 nucleotides are TGCGCCAGCAGGTTTACAGGGTCCTACGAGCAGTACTTC.

CDR3 coding DNA: TGTGCCAGTAGTATAGATTACCCGGGGTCGACCTACAATGAGCAGTTCTTC. It specifies CASSIDYPGSTYNEQFF. This sequence joins TRBV19 and TRBJ2-1; a weak D match, TRBD2 (5 bases). CDR3 length: 17 residues. V lost 0 bases and J lost 2, with 14 bases in between. Germline V gene lookup returns CDR1 LNHDA and CDR2 SQIVND (reference sequence).

This clone came up a few times. The J gene is TRBJ2-1, the V gene TRBV10-3, with D possibly TRBD1 on 5 matching bases. Germline loops: CDR1 ENHRY, CDR2 SYGVKD. The CDR3 runs 12 residues. V was trimmed by 5 bases and J by 10 bases, leaving 12 bases between them. CDR3 DNA sequence: TGTGCCATCAGTCCCGTGGGGCAGGAGCAGTTCTTC. This sequence encodes CAISPVGQEQFF.

The genes are TRBV11-2 and TRBJ2-5, with D perhaps TRBD1 (5 bases). CDR1 is SGHAT and CDR2 is FQNNGV in the germline V gene. The CDR3 length is 14 residues. The germline V and J ends were trimmed by 3 bases and 3 bases, with 11 bases remaining between them. CDR3 nucleotide sequence: TGTGCCAGCAGCTTTTGGGGCGCAGAAGAGACCCAGTACTTC. Protein product: CASSFWGAEETQYF.

The V and J genes are TRBV7-7 and TRBJ1-1; no clear D. V lost 5 bases to trimming and J lost 1 base, with 8 bases between them. Looked up from germline, CDR1 is SSHAT and CDR2 is FNYEAQ (reference sequence). The CDR3 runs to 13 residues. CDR3 nucleotides: TGTGCCAGCAGCACAGACAAGAACACTGAAGCTTTCTTT. As protein: CASSTDKNTEAFF.

V and J are TRBV6-5 and TRBJ1-2; D call uncertain. Germline loops: CDR1 MNHEY, CDR2 SVGAGI. This CDR3 region has 12 residues. V was shortened by 4 bases and J by 8 bases, with 11 bases between the two germline ends. CDR3 loop: CASSSGVQGYTF. The CDR3 DNA sequence: TGTGCCAGCAGTTCCGGGGTCCAAGGCTACACCTTC.

This chain uses TRBV10-1 with TRBJ2-1, with a tentative D call TRBD1 (6 bases). V lost 5 bases and J lost 4, with 9 bases in between. The CDR3 has 13 amino acids. Per the germline V gene, CDR1 is WNHNN and CDR2 is SYGVQD (reference sequence). The CDR3 DNA reads as TGCGCCAGCAGTAGGGACAAGTACAATGAGCAGTTCTTC. Translating it yields CASSRDKYNEQFF.

V and J are TRBV2 and TRBJ2-5; D call uncertain. The CDR3 totals 14 residues. Trimming shortened V by 5 bases and J by 5 bases, and 15 bases separated the two germline ends. Germline lookup yields CDR1 SNHLY and CDR2 FYNNEI. The CDR3 spells CASSQRPRRETQYF. The CDR3 bases are TGTGCCAGCAGTCAGCGACCCCGGCGGGAGACCCAGTACTTC.

The gene calls are TRBV2 and TRBJ2-1; 9 bases map to TRBD2. CDR3 length: 16 amino acids. The V segment lost 0 bases and the J segment 9 bases; nucleotides outside the gene matches: 9. Germline lookup yields CDR1 SNHLY and CDR2 FYNNEI. CDR3: CASSEAPSGAWGEQFF. CDR3 nucleotide sequence: TGTGCCAGCAGTGAAGCACCTAGCGGGGCTTGGGGTGAGCAGTTCTTC.

The chain recombines TRBV18 with TRBJ1-1, with D perhaps TRBD1 (6 bases). CDR1 is KGHSH, CDR2 LQKENI, per germline. Trimming removed 4 bases at V and 0 bases at J, with 12 bases between. The CDR3 contains 15 residues. The CDR3 region has the DNA TGTGCCAGCTCACTCAGGGGAACTCTGAACACTGAAGCTTTCTTT. Protein sequence: CASSLRGTLNTEAFF.

The chain links TRBV19 to TRBJ2-7, with D possibly TRBD1 on 5 matching bases. The CDR3 is made up of 15 amino acids. V was trimmed by 0 bases and J by 4 bases, leaving 13 bases between them. Germline lookup yields CDR1 LNHDA and CDR2 SQIVND (reference sequence). CDR3 in amino acids: CASSIDGHGAYEQYF. The CDR3 bases are TGTGCCAGTAGTATAGACGGACACGGCGCTTACGAGCAGTACTTC.

The chain carries TRBV14 and TRBJ1-1; D ambiguous. This CDR3 is 13 amino acids long. From germline, CDR1 is SGHDN and CDR2 FVKESK. Trimming stripped 4 bases from V and 1 base from J, with 7 bases between. CDR3 DNA: TGTGCCAGCAGCCTTCAGAAGAACACTGAAGCTTTCTTT. It yields the protein CASSLQKNTEAFF.

The gene calls are TRBV5-1 and TRBJ2-7; 12 nucleotides line up with TRBD1. Losses at the gene ends were 3 bases for V and 5 bases for J; bases not matched to a gene: 6. Germline CDR1 SGHRS, CDR2 YFSETQ. The CDR3 has 15 residues. The CDR3 nucleotides read TGCGCCAGCAGCTCGGGCGGGGACAGGGGGCACGAGCAGTACTTC. This translates into CASSSGGDRGHEQYF.

The V call is TRBV5-1, the J call TRBJ2-3; 12 bases fit TRBD2. Trimming at V came to 4 bases and at J to 3 bases, leaving 9 bases not matched to a gene. Germline-derived CDR1 and CDR2 are SGHRS and YFSETQ. The length of the CDR3 is 17 residues. CDR3 nucleotide sequence: TGCGCCAGCAGCAAGGAAACCGGGACTAGCGGGACAGATACGCAGTATTTT. Translating it yields CASSKETGTSGTDTQYF.

The chain uses TRBV6-1 and TRBJ2-7; D might be TRBD1 (5 bases). The V gene's germline CDR1 is MNHNS and CDR2 SASEGT. V was trimmed by 7 bases and J by 5 bases, leaving 15 bases between them. The CDR3 extends over 13 amino acids. CDR3 in amino acids: CASISQVGNEQYF. The DNA for the CDR3 is TGTGCCAGCATCTCACAGGTTGGGAACGAGCAGTACTTC.

The chain joins TRBV28 to TRBJ1-6; D is possibly TRBD1 (5 bases). CDR3 length: 15 residues. Germline CDR1 reads MDHEN; CDR2 reads SYDVKM. Trimming stripped 5 bases from V and 8 bases from J, with 16 bases between. CDR3 in DNA: TGTGCCAGCAGTAATCGAGAGACAGCGTATTCACCCCTCCACTTT. It is translated as CASSNRETAYSPLHF.

The chain uses TRBV30 and TRBJ2-3, with a possible D match to TRBD1 (5 bases). The CDR3 is 12 amino acids. Germline V gene data show CDR1 as GTSNPN and CDR2 as SVGIG (reference sequence). CDR3 amino acids: CGCSKGSDTQYF. DNA of the CDR3: TGTGGGTGTTCAAAGGGGTCAGATACGCAGTATTTT.

The DNA of the CDR3 is TGTGCCAGCAGCTTAGAATCCCGACAGCCTCTCTACAATGAGCAGTTCTTC. Its translation: CASSLESRQPLYNEQFF. The rearrangement joins TRBV11-2 to TRBJ2-1; weak D call: TRBD1 (5 bases). V lost 0 bases, J lost 3 bases, and 15 bases lay in between. The CDR3 extends over 17 amino acids. Looked up from germline, CDR1 is SGHAT and CDR2 is FQNNGV.

The rearrangement joins TRBV6-5 to TRBJ1-2; 10 bases align to TRBD1. From germline, CDR1 is MNHEY and CDR2 SVGAGI. The length of the CDR3 is 14 residues. The V gene end was trimmed by 0 bases and the J gene end by 8 bases; junction bases not matched to a gene: 3. The CDR3 bases are TGTGCCAGCAGTTACTCCGACAGGGGGCGCGGCTACACCTTC. Amino acids: CASSYSDRGRGYTF.

This chain joins TRBV7-6 and TRBJ2-5, with 13 positions matching TRBD2. V lost 5 bases and J lost 1; bases outside the gene matches: 4. Germline CDR1 reads SGHVS; CDR2 reads FNYEAQ. This CDR3 region has 16 residues. CDR3 amino acids: CASSHRLAGGQETQYF. The DNA of the CDR3 is TGTGCCAGCAGCCACCGACTAGCGGGGGGCCAAGAGACCCAGTACTTC.

The chain joins TRBV27 to TRBJ2-7; the match to TRBD1 covers 7 bases. The V gene end was trimmed by 2 bases and the J gene end by 3 bases; junction bases not matched to a gene: 4. CDR1 and CDR2 from the germline V gene are MNHEY and SMNVEV (reference sequence). The CDR3 contains 14 residues. The CDR3 sequence: CASSLTGVGYEQYF. The DNA of the CDR3 is TGTGCCAGCAGTTTAACAGGGGTAGGCTACGAGCAGTACTTC.

V usage is TRBV2 and J usage is TRBJ2-7; possible D gene TRBD1, 5 bases. CDR3 size: 14 residues. The V end was cut by 7 bases, the J end by 2 bases, with 15 bases between. Germline V lookup: CDR1 SNHLY, CDR2 FYNNEI. The CDR3 DNA sequence: TGTGCCAGCATTAAGAACCAGGGCGCCTACGAGCAGTACTTC. Translating it yields CASIKNQGAYEQYF.

The rearrangement uses TRBV28 and TRBJ2-5, with 7 bases aligning to TRBD2. V lost 6 bases, J lost 7 bases, and 11 bases stayed unmatched. Germline CDR1 and CDR2: MDHEN and SYDVKM. CDR3 size: 14 residues. CDR3 protein: CASSPRAGDGTQYF. DNA for the CDR3: TGTGCCAGCAGCCCCCGCGCGGGAGATGGGACCCAGTACTTC. The variable domain in full, with the rest retrieved from reference TRBV28 and TRBJ2-5, is DVKVTQSSRYLVKRTGEKVFLECVQDMDHENMFWYRQDPGLGLRLIYFSYDVKMKEKGDIPEGYSVSREKKERFSLILESASTNQTSMYLCASSPRAGDGTQYFGPGTRLLVL.

The V gene is TRBV27, the J gene TRBJ1-6; D uncertain. V was clipped by 8 bases and J by 8 bases, with 10 bases between them. This CDR3 region has 12 residues. Germline CDR1 MNHEY, CDR2 SMNVEV (reference sequence). CDR3 nucleotide sequence: TGTGCCAGCTCCGGAGGCGATTCACCCCTCCACTTT. Amino acid sequence: CASSGGDSPLHF.

The chain recombines TRBV15 with TRBJ2-1, with a weak D call TRBD2 (6 bases). This CDR3 has 17 residues. The germline V and J ends were trimmed by 0 bases and 10 bases, with 22 bases remaining between them. Per the germline V gene, CDR1 is LNHNV and CDR2 is YYDKDF (reference sequence). CDR3 sequence (DNA): TGTGCCACCAGCAGAGATCGCTATAGCGGTTTTCTCGTCGAGCAGTTCTTC. Protein sequence: CATSRDRYSGFLVEQFF.

The rearrangement uses TRBV4-2 and TRBJ2-1; D is unresolved. Per the germline V gene, CDR1 is LGHNA and CDR2 is YNFKEQ. The CDR3 is made up of 14 amino acids. Trimming cost V 0 bases and J 6 bases, with 9 bases left between them. The CDR3 sequence: CASSQDWYSNEQFF. The CDR3 nucleotides read TGTGCCAGCAGCCAAGATTGGTACAGCAATGAGCAGTTCTTC.

This chain joins TRBV2 and TRBJ1-2; D unclear. The V gene's germline CDR1 is SNHLY and CDR2 FYNNEI. This CDR3 comprises 11 residues. Trimming removed 8 bases from V and 0 bases from J, with 4 bases in between. The CDR3 bases are TGTGCCAGCGCAGCTAACTATGGCTACACCTTC. It codes for CASAANYGYTF. The whole variable domain, filled in from reference TRBV2 and TRBJ1-2, reads EPEVTQTPSHQVTQMGQEVILRCVPISNHLYFYWYRQILGQKVEFLVSFYNNEISEKSEIFDDQFSVERPDGSNFTLKIRSTKLEDSAMYFCASAANYGYTFGSGTRLTVV.

This chain connects TRBV11-2 to TRBJ2-5; 11 bases match TRBD2. V was clipped by 5 bases and J by 4 bases; unmatched bases: 6. Germline V gives CDR1 SGHAT, CDR2 FQNNGV. The CDR3 is 15 amino acids. The CDR3 nucleotides are TGTGCCAGCAGCGTGTTTAGCGGGAGGGGAGAGACCCAGTACTTC. Residues: CASSVFSGRGETQYF.